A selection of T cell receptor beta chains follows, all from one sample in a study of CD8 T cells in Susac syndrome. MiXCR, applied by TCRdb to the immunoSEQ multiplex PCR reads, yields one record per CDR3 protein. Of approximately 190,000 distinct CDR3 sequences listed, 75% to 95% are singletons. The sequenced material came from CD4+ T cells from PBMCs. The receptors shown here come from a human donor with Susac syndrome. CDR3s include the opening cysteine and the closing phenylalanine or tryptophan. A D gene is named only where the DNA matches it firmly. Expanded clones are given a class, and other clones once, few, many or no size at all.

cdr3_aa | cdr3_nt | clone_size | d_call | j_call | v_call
CSPIDRGGTGELFF | TGCAGTCCGATTGATCGTGGGGGAACCGGGGAGCTGTTTTTT | NA | NA | TRBJ2-2 | TRBV20-1
CASNLRETQYF | TGTGCCAGCAACTTAAGGGAGACCCAGTACTTC | NA | NA | TRBJ2-5 | TRBV2
CASSLGAGTTDTQYF | TGCGCCAGCAGCTTGGGGGCGGGGACCACAGATACGCAGTATTTT | NA | NA | TRBJ2-3 | TRBV5-1
CASSEGRDQPQHF | TGTGCCAGCAGTGAAGGCAGGGATCAGCCCCAGCATTTT | NA | NA | TRBJ1-5 | TRBV6-1
CASSRNPGLAGGSSYNEQFF | TGTGCCAGCAGTCGCAACCCGGGACTAGCGGGAGGGTCTTCTTACAATGAGCAGTTCTTC | NA | TRBD2 | TRBJ2-1 | TRBV12-3/TRBV12-4
CASGTGSSYEQYF | TGCGCCAGCGGGACAGGGAGCTCCTACGAGCAGTACTTC | NA | TRBD1 | TRBJ2-7 | TRBV5-1
CASSQMLGENYGYTF | TGTGCCAGCAGCCAGATGCTCGGGGAAAACTATGGCTACACCTTC | once | NA | TRBJ1-2 | TRBV3-1
CASSRQRRDNEQFF | TGTGCCAGCAGCCGGCAACGGAGGGACAATGAGCAGTTCTTC | NA | NA | TRBJ2-1 | TRBV14
CASKRSGVFGNQPQHF | TGTGCCAGCAAACGGTCGGGGGTATTTGGCAATCAGCCCCAGCATTTT | NA | NA | TRBJ1-5 | TRBV28
CASTRPGDYTDTQYF | TGTGCCAGCACCCGCCCAGGGGATTACACAGATACGCAGTATTTT | once | NA | TRBJ2-3 | TRBV12-3/TRBV12-4
CASSLGENTEAFF | TGTGCCAGCTCACTCGGCGAGAACACTGAAGCTTTCTTT | few | NA | TRBJ1-1 | TRBV2
CASSLQLGSYNEQFF | TGTGCTAGCAGCCTCCAATTGGGCTCCTACAATGAGCAGTTCTTC | NA | NA | TRBJ2-1 | TRBV7-7
CSVELDISYEQYF | TGCAGCGTTGAACTGGACATCTCCTACGAGCAGTACTTC | NA | NA | TRBJ2-7 | TRBV29-1
CATSGHTNTEAFF | TGTGCCACCAGCGGACACACAAACACTGAAGCTTTCTTT | NA | NA | TRBJ1-1 | TRBV24-1
CASSLAASYYEQYF | TGTGCCAGCAGCTTAGCGGCCAGCTACTACGAGCAGTACTTC | NA | NA | TRBJ2-7 | TRBV7-9
CASSRELGGLYEQYF | TGTGCCAGCAGTCGAGAGCTCGGGGGTCTCTACGAGCAGTACTTC | NA | NA | TRBJ2-7 | TRBV6-5
CASSYSTVAYNEQFF | TGTGCCAGCAGTTACTCGACGGTGGCCTACAATGAGCAGTTCTTC | NA | NA | TRBJ2-1 | TRBV6-5
CASSSFGRGLGEQYF | TGTGCCAGCAGTTCTTTCGGGAGGGGGCTGGGAGAGCAGTACTTC | NA | NA | TRBJ2-7 | TRBV12-3/TRBV12-4
CSVEDPRGLDEQYF | TGCAGCGTTGAAGATCCCCGGGGGTTAGACGAGCAGTACTTC | NA | NA | TRBJ2-7 | TRBV29-1
CASSSRRNSQETQYF | TGTGCCAGCTCCTCCCGCAGGAACAGCCAAGAGACCCAGTACTTC | NA | NA | TRBJ2-5 | TRBV7-2
CASSQTGTSALGEQFF | TGTGCCAGCAGCCAAACCGGGACTAGCGCTTTAGGTGAGCAGTTCTTC | NA | TRBD2 | TRBJ2-1 | TRBV3-1
CASSDSGMLKNQPQHF | TGTGCCAGCAGTGATTCGGGGATGTTGAAGAATCAGCCCCAGCATTTT | NA | NA | TRBJ1-5 | TRBV2
CASSPETSGVQETQYF | TGTGCCAGCAGCCCCGAGACTAGCGGGGTCCAAGAGACCCAGTACTTC | NA | TRBD2 | TRBJ2-5 | TRBV4-2
CASSPATGPAETQYF | TGTGCCAGCTCACCAGCAACAGGGCCAGCAGAGACCCAGTACTTC | NA | NA | TRBJ2-5 | TRBV18
CASSPGMQETQYF | TGTGCCAGCAGCCCCGGGATGCAAGAGACCCAGTACTTC | NA | NA | TRBJ2-5 | TRBV7-3
CASSQPRGGNYEQYF | TGCGCCAGCAGCCAACCTCGGGGGGGAAACTACGAGCAGTACTTC | few | TRBD2 | TRBJ2-7 | TRBV4-1
CASSERQGGGNTGELFF | TGTGCCAGCAGTGAACGGCAGGGGGGGGGAAACACCGGGGAGCTGTTTTTT | NA | NA | TRBJ2-2 | TRBV2
CASRKAGVTDTQYF | TGCGCCAGCAGAAAAGCGGGAGTGACAGATACGCAGTATTTT | NA | TRBD2 | TRBJ2-3 | TRBV4-1
CASRDSTGGAGGELFF | TGTGCCAGCAGGGACTCGACAGGGGGCGCTGGCGGGGAGCTGTTTTTT | NA | TRBD1 | TRBJ2-2 | TRBV6-6
CASSLERARQGAGGYTF | TGTGCCAGCAGCCTCGAACGAGCCCGACAGGGGGCGGGTGGCTACACCTTC | NA | TRBD1 | TRBJ1-2 | TRBV3-1
CASSLSGRDRVNYGYTF | TGTGCCAGCAGCTTATCTGGCCGGGACAGGGTTAACTATGGCTACACCTTC | NA | TRBD1 | TRBJ1-2 | TRBV7-9
CASSLQSSSYNEQFF | TGCGCCAGCAGCCTGCAATCTAGCTCCTACAATGAGCAGTTCTTC | NA | NA | TRBJ2-1 | TRBV4-1
CASSVARPGEAAWGYTF | TGTGCCAGCAGCGTAGCTCGGCCAGGGGAGGCTGCTTGGGGCTACACCTTC | once | NA | TRBJ1-2 | TRBV9
CSARTGGMEKLFF | TGCAGTGCACGGACAGGGGGCATGGAAAAACTGTTTTTT | NA | TRBD1 | TRBJ1-4 | TRBV20-1
CAISESGTGGRETQYF | TGTGCCATCAGTGAGTCCGGGACAGGGGGCAGGGAGACCCAGTACTTC | once | TRBD1 | TRBJ2-5 | TRBV10-3
CASCTFLAGTTDTQYF | TGTGCCAGCTGCACGTTCCTAGCAGGGACAACAGATACGCAGTATTTT | NA | NA | TRBJ2-3 | TRBV12-3/TRBV12-4
CASSQVMTDTQYF | TGTGCCAGCAGCCAAGTTATGACAGATACGCAGTATTTT | NA | NA | TRBJ2-3 | TRBV3-1
CASSYLAGAITEQFF | TGTGCCAGCAGCTACTTAGCGGGGGCCATCACTGAGCAGTTCTTC | NA | TRBD2 | TRBJ2-1 | TRBV5-6